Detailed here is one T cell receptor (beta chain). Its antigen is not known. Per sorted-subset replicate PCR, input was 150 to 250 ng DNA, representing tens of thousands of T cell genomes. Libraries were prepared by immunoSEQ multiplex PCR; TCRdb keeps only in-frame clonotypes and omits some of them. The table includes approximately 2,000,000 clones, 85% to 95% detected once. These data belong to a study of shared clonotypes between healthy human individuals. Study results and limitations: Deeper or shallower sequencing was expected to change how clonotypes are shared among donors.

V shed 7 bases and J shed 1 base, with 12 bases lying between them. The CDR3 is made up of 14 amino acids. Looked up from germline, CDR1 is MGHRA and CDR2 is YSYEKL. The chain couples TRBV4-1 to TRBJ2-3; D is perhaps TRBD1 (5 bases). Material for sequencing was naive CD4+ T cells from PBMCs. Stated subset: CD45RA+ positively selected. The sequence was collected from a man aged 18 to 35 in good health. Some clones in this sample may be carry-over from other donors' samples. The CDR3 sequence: CASTDLGGTDTQYF. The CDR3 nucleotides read TGCGCCAGCACGGACCTAGGGGGCACAGATACGCAGTATTTT.